This entry concerns a single TCR beta chain. Its recognized antigen is unknown. The record has no base qualities; no much larger clone is one base away. This sample is drawn from a study of vaccination effects on CD4 cells after COVID-19 (dated by TCRdb to between 2022 and 2023). For the study in its entirety: Post-vaccine samples across the study were collected a median of 72 days after the second dose, with a range of 14 to 241. The full study included some eleven COVID-19 convalescent patients and several SARS-CoV-2-naive healthy vaccine recipients. Cultures from other donors in the study were sequenced using the Oncomine TCR Beta short-read assay on an Illumina iSeq 100. In both COVID-19 convalescent patients and infection-naive vaccine recipients, the study compared SARS-CoV-2 spike-specific CD4+ TCR repertoires from before mRNA vaccination with those from after it.

From the cysteine through the phenylalanine, the CDR3 covers 15 amino acids. The CDR3 DNA has 45 bases and is translated from base 1. The CDR1 and CDR2 encoded by the germline V gene are MNHNS and SASEGT. Relative to germline, V is missing 2 bases and J is missing 6 bases, with 7 bases of the junction outside any gene match. Libraries were built with the immunoSEQ multiplex PCR assay. DNA from the CD4+ T cells that had been cultured and isolated underwent TCR beta CDR3 sequencing. In the authors' own workflow: Non-productive TCR sequences were discarded, and reads were trimmed to the CDR3 region, with only CDR3s of 7 or more amino acids retained. Antigen-specific clonotypes were identified using the MANAFEST web app by comparison of expansion in peptide wells against reference cultures. For clones to be considered positive, expansion at FDR<0.05 versus reference and all other wells, an odds ratio above 5, and a frequency above 0.1% in two replicate wells were required. Clonotypes significantly expanded in SARS-CoV-2 spike wells and in at least one common cold coronavirus spike condition were defined as cross-reactive. CDR3 similarity was assessed by Levenshtein distance using the stringdist R package, and unrooted trees were constructed with ape in R 3.6.1. What TCRdb holds here is the immuneACCESS table cut down to in-frame rearrangements. Part of the clones is not present; checked against another copy, under half of the missing clones reflect an unresolved V gene, and the others are unexplained. From that table come the V and J calls and clone size; the DNA was used to work out D and trimming. For this sample there are roughly 20,000 clones; around 70% appear just once. 9.5% to 13% of the sample comes from the top ten.

The ViraFEST assay stimulated PBMC with viral peptide pools and then used TCR sequencing to identify antigen-specific CD4+ T cell clonotypes by expansion. After less than eleven days of culture, CD4+ T cells were isolated with the EasySep CD4+ T cell isolation kit. Each participant received two doses of an mRNA SARS-CoV-2 vaccine, either BNT162b2 or mRNA-1273. Negative nucleocapsid antibody results before and after vaccination confirmed that the healthy vaccine recipients had no prior SARS-CoV-2 infection. Some 2 million PBMC per well were cultured in IMDM with about 4.6% human AB serum, roughly 10 IU/ml IL-2 and gentamicin, plus 10 ug/ml peptides. Half of the culture medium was replaced with fresh IL-2-containing medium on days 3 and 7. Unless otherwise noted, each peptide stimulation condition was cultured in triplicate wells. Using Ficoll-Paque Plus gradient centrifugation, PBMC were separated from whole blood and then either used fresh or cryopreserved at -140C. The spike proteins of SARS-CoV-2 and of the common cold coronaviruses HCoV-NL63, HCoV-OC43 and HCoV-229E were spanned by overlapping peptide pools. The QIAamp micro DNA kit was used to extract genomic DNA from the cultured CD4+ T cells.

General findings and caveats noted by the study authors: The study was limited by a small number of convalescent patients and lacked early post-infection timepoints. Among healthy vaccine recipients, nearly all vaccine-induced clones were SARS-CoV-2 mono-reactive, and only 1 of 255 was cross-reactive with common cold coronaviruses. Marked clonal contraction was observed in both infection-induced and vaccine-induced clones at late post-vaccination timepoints, consistent with waning T cell responses.

The TCR was taken from a human donor who received a COVID-19 vaccine. The rearranged segments are TRBV6-1 and TRBJ1-2; 9 junctional bases match TRBD1. The sample consisted of CD4+ T cells from PBMCs cultured with HCoV-NL63 spike peptides, taken after COVID-19 vaccination. Taken with the paper, the label for cell subset or site translates to: HCoV-NL63 spike overlapping peptide pool stimulation. Here is the DNA: TGTGCCAGCAGTGAAATAAGCTGGGACAGGGATGGCTACACCTTC. The translation is CASSEISWDRDGYTF.